These T cell receptor beta chains were read from a single sample in a study of blood T cell repertoires in COVID-19. Data came from immunoSEQ multiplex PCR; TCRdb stores just in-frame clones and leaves some out. The sample carries more than 250,000 clones, approximately 88% recorded once. Input material: peripheral blood. These receptors were collected from a woman between 25 and 40 years old with COVID-19, enrolled during active disease. The CDR3 runs from the conserved cysteine through the conserved F or W. The D gene is left open where the match is weak. Rows may omit the clone size; those that give it use once, few, many or a size class.

cdr3_nt	cdr3_aa	clone_size	d_call	v_call	j_call
TGCAGTGCCCCGACAGTGGAGACCCAGTACTTC	CSAPTVETQYF	-	-	TRBV20-1	TRBJ2-5
TGTGCCAGCAGCCGCTACCCTTCGGGGGGGACCGGGGAGCTGTTTTTT	CASSRYPSGGTGELFF	-	TRBD2	TRBV7-9	TRBJ2-2
TGTGCCAGCAGCCAAGTATCGGGACTACAAGAGACCCAGTACTTC	CASSQVSGLQETQYF	once	TRBD2	TRBV14	TRBJ2-5
TGCGCCAGCAGCTTGGCCACCGGGGGGGGCGATGGCTACACCTTC	CASSLATGGGDGYTF	-	-	TRBV5-1	TRBJ1-2
TGTGCCAGCAGTTTTGATTACGGGGGAGGCACCGGGGAGCTGTTTTTT	CASSFDYGGGTGELFF	-	-	TRBV2	TRBJ2-2
TGTGCCACCAGTGCCTCCGGGTACAATGAGCAGTTCTTC	CATSASGYNEQFF	-	-	TRBV24-1	TRBJ2-1
TGTGCCATCAGTGAGCGGGGAGACAACAATGAGCAGTTCTTC	CAISERGDNNEQFF	-	-	TRBV10-3	TRBJ2-1
TGCGCCAGCAGGAGGACAGGGAGCTACGAGCAGTACTTC	CASRRTGSYEQYF	-	TRBD1	TRBV5-1	TRBJ2-7
TGCGCCAGCAGCCAAGGGGATCGACAGGGTATCAATCAGCCCCAGCATTTT	CASSQGDRQGINQPQHF	-	TRBD1	TRBV4-1	TRBJ1-5
TGTGCCAGCAGCTTATCGAGTAACTATGGCTACACCTTC	CASSLSSNYGYTF	once	-	TRBV7-2	TRBJ1-2
TGTGCCAGCAGCTATAGACGGGAAGCGAACACTGAAGCTTTCTTT	CASSYRREANTEAFF	-	-	TRBV11-3	TRBJ1-1
TGTGCCAGCAGTCCACGGGGAATACAGGGGGCGCCCCACGAGCAGTACTTC	CASSPRGIQGAPHEQYF	-	TRBD1	TRBV27	TRBJ2-7
TGCGCCAGCAGCCCTACTCTAGCGGGGGGATCCTACAATGAGCAGTTCTTC	CASSPTLAGGSYNEQFF	-	TRBD2	TRBV4-1	TRBJ2-1
TGCGCCAGCAGCCAGGGCCTGGAGGGAAAACTGTTTTTT	CASSQGLEGKLFF	-	-	TRBV4-1	TRBJ1-4
TGTGCCAGCTCACCATGGACTAGCGGGGGGGGAGGTGAGCAGTTCTTC	CASSPWTSGGGGEQFF	-	TRBD2	TRBV18	TRBJ2-1